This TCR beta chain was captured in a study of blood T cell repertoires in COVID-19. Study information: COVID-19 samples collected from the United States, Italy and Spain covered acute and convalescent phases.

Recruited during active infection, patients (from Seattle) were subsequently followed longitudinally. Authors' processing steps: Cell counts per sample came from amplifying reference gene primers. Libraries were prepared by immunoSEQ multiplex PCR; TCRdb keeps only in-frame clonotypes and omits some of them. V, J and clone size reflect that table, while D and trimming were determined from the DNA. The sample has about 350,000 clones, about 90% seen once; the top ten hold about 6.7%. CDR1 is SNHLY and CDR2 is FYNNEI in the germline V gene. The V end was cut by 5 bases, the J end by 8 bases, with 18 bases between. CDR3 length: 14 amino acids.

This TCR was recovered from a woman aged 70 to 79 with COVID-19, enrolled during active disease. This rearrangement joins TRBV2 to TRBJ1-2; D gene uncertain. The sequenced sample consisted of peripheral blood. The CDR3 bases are TGTGCCAGCAGTAGACCACCCGGCGGAGGAGGCTACACCTTC. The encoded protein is CASSRPPGGGGYTF.